What follows is one T cell receptor (beta chain) and its context. The data derive from a study of blood T cell repertoires in COVID-19. Overall study: Acute and convalescent COVID-19 specimens originated in the United States, Italy and Spain. The analysed material was cDNA or gDNA that came from T cells, B-cell-depleted T cells, or PBMCs.

Per the original methods: Estimation of nucleated cell counts relied on the amplification of reference gene primers. The table came from immunoSEQ multiplex PCR; TCRdb's copy has only in-frame clones and leaves some out. V and J calls and clone size follow that table, whereas D and trimming were derived from the DNA. The data show about 140,000 clones, with roughly 78% seen just once and under 4.5% held by the top ten. Germline V gives CDR1 SGHVS, CDR2 FQNEAQ. Trimming took off 5 bases at V and 4 bases at J, with 14 bases between the two ends. The CDR3 sequence is 15 residues long. This chain joins TRBV7-8 and TRBJ2-2; the D gene is possibly TRBD2 (5 bases). The sequencing sample was made of peripheral blood. The clonotype was recovered from a man in his fifties or sixties with acute or convalescent COVID-19. The CDR3 reads CASSPTSTSTGELFF. CDR3 nucleotides: TGTGCCAGCAGCCCTACATCAACTAGCACCGGGGAGCTGTTTTTT.